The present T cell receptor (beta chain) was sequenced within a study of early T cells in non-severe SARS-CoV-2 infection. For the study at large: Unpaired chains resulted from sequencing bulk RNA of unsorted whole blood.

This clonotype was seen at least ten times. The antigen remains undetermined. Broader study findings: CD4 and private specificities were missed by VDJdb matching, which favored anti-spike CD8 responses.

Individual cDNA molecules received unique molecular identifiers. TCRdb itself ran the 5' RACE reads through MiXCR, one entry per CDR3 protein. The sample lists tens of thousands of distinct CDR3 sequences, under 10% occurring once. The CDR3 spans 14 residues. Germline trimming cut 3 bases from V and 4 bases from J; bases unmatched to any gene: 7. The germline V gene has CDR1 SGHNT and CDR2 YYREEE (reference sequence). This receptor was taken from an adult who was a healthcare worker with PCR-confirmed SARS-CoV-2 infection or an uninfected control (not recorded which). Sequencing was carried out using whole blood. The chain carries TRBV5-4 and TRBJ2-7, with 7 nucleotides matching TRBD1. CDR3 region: CASSWGSGGYEQYF. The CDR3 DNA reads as TGTGCCAGCAGCTGGGGGTCAGGGGGATACGAGCAGTACTTC. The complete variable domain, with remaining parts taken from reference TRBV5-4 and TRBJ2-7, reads ETGVTQSPTHLIKTRGQQVTLRCSSQSGHNTVSWYQQALGQGPQFIFQYYREEENGRGNFPPRFSGLQFPNYSSELNVNALELDDSALYLCASSWGSGGYEQYFGPGTRLTVT.